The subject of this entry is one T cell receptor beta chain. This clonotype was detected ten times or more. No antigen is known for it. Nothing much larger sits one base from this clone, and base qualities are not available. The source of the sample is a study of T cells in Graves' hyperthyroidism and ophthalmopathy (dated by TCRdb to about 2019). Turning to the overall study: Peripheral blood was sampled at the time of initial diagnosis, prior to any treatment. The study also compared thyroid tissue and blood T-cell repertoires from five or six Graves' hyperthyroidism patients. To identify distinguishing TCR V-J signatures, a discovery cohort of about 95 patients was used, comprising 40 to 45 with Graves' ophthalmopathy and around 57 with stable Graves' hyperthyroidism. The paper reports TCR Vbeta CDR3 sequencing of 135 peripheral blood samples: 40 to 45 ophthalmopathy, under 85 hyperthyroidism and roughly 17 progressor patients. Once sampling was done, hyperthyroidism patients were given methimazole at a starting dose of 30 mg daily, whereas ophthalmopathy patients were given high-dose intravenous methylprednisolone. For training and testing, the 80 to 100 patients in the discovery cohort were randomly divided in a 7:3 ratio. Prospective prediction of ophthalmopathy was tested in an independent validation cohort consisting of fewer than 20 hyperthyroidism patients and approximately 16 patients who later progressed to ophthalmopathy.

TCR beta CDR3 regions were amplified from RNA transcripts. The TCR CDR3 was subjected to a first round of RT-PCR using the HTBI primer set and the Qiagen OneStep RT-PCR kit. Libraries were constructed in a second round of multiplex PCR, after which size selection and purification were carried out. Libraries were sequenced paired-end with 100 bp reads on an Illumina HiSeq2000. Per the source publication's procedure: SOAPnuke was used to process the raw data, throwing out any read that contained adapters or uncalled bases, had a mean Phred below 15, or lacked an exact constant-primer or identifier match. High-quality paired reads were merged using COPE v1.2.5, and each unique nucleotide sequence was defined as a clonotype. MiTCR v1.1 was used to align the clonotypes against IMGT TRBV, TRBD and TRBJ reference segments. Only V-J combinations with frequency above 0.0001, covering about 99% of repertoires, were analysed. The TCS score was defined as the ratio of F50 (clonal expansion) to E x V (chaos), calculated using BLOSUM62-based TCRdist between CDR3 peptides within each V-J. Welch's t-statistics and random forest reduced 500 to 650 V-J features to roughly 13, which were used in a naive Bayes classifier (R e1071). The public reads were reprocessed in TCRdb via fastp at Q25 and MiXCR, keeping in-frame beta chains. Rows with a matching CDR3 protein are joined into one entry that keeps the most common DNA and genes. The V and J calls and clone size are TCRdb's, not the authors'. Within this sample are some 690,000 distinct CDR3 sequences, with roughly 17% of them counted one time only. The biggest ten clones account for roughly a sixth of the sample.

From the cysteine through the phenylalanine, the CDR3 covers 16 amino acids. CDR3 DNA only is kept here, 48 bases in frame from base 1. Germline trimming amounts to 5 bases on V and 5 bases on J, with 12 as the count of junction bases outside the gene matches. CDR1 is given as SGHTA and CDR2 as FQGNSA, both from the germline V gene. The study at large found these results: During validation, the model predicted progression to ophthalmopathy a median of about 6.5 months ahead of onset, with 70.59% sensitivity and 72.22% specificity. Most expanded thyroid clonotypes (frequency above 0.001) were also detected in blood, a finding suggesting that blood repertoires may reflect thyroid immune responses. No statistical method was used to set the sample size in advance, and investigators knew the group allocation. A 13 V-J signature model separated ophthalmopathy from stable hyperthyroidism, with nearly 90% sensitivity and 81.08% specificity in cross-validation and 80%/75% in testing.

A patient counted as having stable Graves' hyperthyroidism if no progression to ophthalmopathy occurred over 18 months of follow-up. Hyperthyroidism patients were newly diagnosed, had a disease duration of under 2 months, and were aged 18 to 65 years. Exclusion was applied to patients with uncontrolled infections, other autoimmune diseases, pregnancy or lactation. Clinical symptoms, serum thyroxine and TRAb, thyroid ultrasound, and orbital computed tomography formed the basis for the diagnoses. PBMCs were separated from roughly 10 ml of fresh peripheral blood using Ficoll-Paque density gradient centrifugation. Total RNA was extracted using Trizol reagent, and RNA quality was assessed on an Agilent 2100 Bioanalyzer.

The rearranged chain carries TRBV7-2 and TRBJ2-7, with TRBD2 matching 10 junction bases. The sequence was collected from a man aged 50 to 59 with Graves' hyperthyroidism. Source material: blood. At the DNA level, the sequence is TGTGCCAGCAGCCCTCCTAGCGGGAGTTTGGCCCACGAGCAGTACTTC. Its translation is CASSPPSGSLAHEQYF.